The 28 T cell receptor beta chains given below trace back to one sample, sequenced in a study of memory CD4+ T cells and cytomegalovirus serostatus. The sort gate was single viable CD3+CD4+CD8-CD45RO+ cells for memory CD4+ T cells. Sequenced by immunoSEQ multiplex PCR; TCRdb stores in-frame clones only, minus some. The data hold 25,000 or so clones, with about 76% observed a single time. The specimen was memory CD4+ T cells from blood. The receptors were gathered from an adult in good health and CMV-seronegative.

The J gene is TRBJ1-1, the V gene TRBV5-4; maybe TRBD1 (5 bases). CDR1 is SGHNT, CDR2 YYREEE, per germline (reference sequence). CDR3 length: 14 amino acids. V lost 4 bases and J 1 base, leaving 11 bases between the germline ends. The CDR3: CASSGTQANTEAFF. CDR3 coding DNA: TGTGCCAGCAGCGGAACACAGGCGAACACTGAAGCTTTCTTT. The full variable domain, rest sourced from reference TRBV5-4 and TRBJ1-1, is ETGVTQSPTHLIKTRGQQVTLRCSSQSGHNTVSWYQQALGQGPQFIFQYYREEENGRGNFPPRFSGLQFPNYSSELNVNALELDDSALYLCASSGTQANTEAFFGQGTRLTVV.

The V and J genes are TRBV28 and TRBJ1-1; no clear D gene. The V gene's germline CDR1 is MDHEN and CDR2 SYDVKM. Trimming shortened V by 4 bases and J by 7 bases, and 10 bases separated the two germline ends. This CDR3 has 12 residues. The DNA of the CDR3 is TGTGCCAGCAGTTCGGCGGCGATTGAAGCTTTCTTT. It codes for CASSSAAIEAFF.

This clone was observed a few times. This chain uses TRBV4-1 with TRBJ1-5; possible D gene TRBD1, 5 bases. The V and J ends lost 1 base and 2 bases respectively, with 6 bases between them. CDR1 is MGHRA, CDR2 YSYEKL, per germline. The CDR3 runs to 14 residues. This chain's CDR3 is CASSQARGNQPQHF. For the CDR3, the DNA is TGCGCCAGCAGCCAAGCCAGGGGCAATCAGCCCCAGCATTTT.

The CDR3: CAVGTGGVIQYF. Here the CDR3 DNA reads TGTGCCGTTGGGACAGGGGGCGTCATTCAGTACTTC. The chain couples TRBV7-2 to TRBJ2-4, with 12 positions matching TRBD1. J gave up 9 bases and V 11 bases, and 5 bases lay outside the gene matches. Germline V lookup: CDR1 SGHTA, CDR2 FQGNSA. This CDR3 has 12 residues.

V gene TRBV7-9 combines with J gene TRBJ1-1, with D possibly matching TRBD1 (6 bases). V was trimmed by 2 bases and J by 5 bases, leaving 12 bases between them. The CDR3 has 14 amino acids. Germline loops: CDR1 SEHNR, CDR2 FQNEAQ (reference sequence). CDR3 sequence: CASSLPGVGTEAFF. The CDR3 DNA is TGTGCCAGCAGCTTACCAGGGGTCGGGACTGAAGCTTTCTTT.

The rearrangement joins TRBV18 to TRBJ1-3; D is ambiguous. From germline, CDR1 is KGHSH and CDR2 LQKENI. V was cut by 2 bases and J by 0 bases, with 11 bases left in between. This CDR3 has 16 residues. The CDR3 region is CASSPVEVHSGNTIYF. CDR3 sequence (DNA): TGTGCCAGCTCACCAGTAGAGGTTCACTCTGGAAACACCATATATTTT.

The V and J genes are TRBV5-6 and TRBJ1-6, with D unclear. Trimming left V 1 base short and J 8 bases short, with 7 bases between. Germline V CDR1 and CDR2: SGHDT, YYEEEE. This CDR3 spans 13 amino acids. The chain's CDR3 is CASSLNPDSPLHF. DNA for the CDR3: TGTGCCAGCAGCTTGAATCCGGATTCACCCCTCCACTTT.

This rearrangement joins TRBV5-5 to TRBJ2-6; TRBD1 matches 7 bases. Trimming removed 4 bases from V and 0 bases from J; junction bases left unmatched: 4. This CDR3 contains 16 residues. Germline V CDR1 and CDR2: SGHKS, YYEKEE (reference sequence). CDR3 sequence: CASSMGQTSGANVLTF. CDR3 nucleotide sequence: TGTGCCAGCAGCATGGGACAGACCTCTGGGGCCAACGTCCTGACTTTC.

V usage is TRBV7-2 and J usage is TRBJ1-5; a weak D match, TRBD1 (6 bases). The germline CDR1 and CDR2 sequences are SGHTA and FQGNSA. V was shortened by 4 bases and J by 3 bases, with 7 bases between the two germline ends. This CDR3 has 13 amino acids. The CDR3 protein is CASSYRVNQPQHF. The CDR3 nucleotides are TGTGCCAGCAGCTACAGGGTCAATCAGCCCCAGCATTTT.

The chain's CDR3 is CASSRRTSGGSTDTQYF. The DNA for the CDR3 is TGTGCCAGCAGCCGAAGGACTAGCGGGGGGAGCACAGATACGCAGTATTTT. The chain couples TRBV11-1 to TRBJ2-3, with 14 bases fitting TRBD2. The germline gives CDR1 SGHAT, CDR2 FQDESV (reference sequence). CDR3 length equals 17 residues. The J segment lost 0 bases and the V segment lost 5 bases, leaving 4 bases of the junction unmatched.

This clone was detected a few times. A junction end diverges from the germline sequence, so it may reflect a read error. CDR3 residues: CASTLDYLKDNEQFF. CDR3 coding DNA: TGTGCCAGCACCTTGGACTACCTGAAGGACAATGAGCAGTTCTTC. V and J are TRBV5-4 and TRBJ2-1, with D possibly matching TRBD2 (6 bases). CDR3 length: 15 amino acids. CDR1 and CDR2 from the germline V gene are SGHNT and YYREEE (reference sequence).

This chain connects TRBV27 to TRBJ2-7; D gene unclear. The CDR3 totals 15 residues. Looked up from germline, CDR1 is MNHEY and CDR2 is SMNVEV (reference sequence). Trimming shortened V by 0 bases and J by 0 bases, and 9 bases separated the two germline ends. The CDR3 DNA sequence: TGTGCCAGCAGTTTATCACGGGCTGGCTCCTACGAGCAGTACTTC. Encoded protein: CASSLSRAGSYEQYF.

The chain employs TRBV7-6 and TRBJ2-5; possibly TRBD2 for D (6 bases). The germline CDR1 and CDR2 sequences are SGHVS and FNYEAQ. CDR3 size: 13 residues. The ends were cut back, 5 bases at V and 2 bases at J, with 9 bases in the middle. CDR3 DNA: TGTGCCAGCAGCCGCGGGACTCAAGAGACCCAGTACTTC. It is translated as CASSRGTQETQYF.

This chain uses TRBV5-1 with TRBJ2-7; 10 bases agree with TRBD2. This CDR3 region has 15 residues. With V trimmed by 0 bases and J by 7 bases, 7 bases remained unmatched. Per the germline V gene, CDR1 is SGHRS and CDR2 is YFSETQ. Written as DNA, the CDR3 is TGCGCCAGCAGCTTGGGAGCGGGAGGGCCGGGGGAGCAGTACTTC. It specifies CASSLGAGGPGEQYF.

The gene calls are TRBV18 and TRBJ1-1; tentative D call: TRBD1 (6 bases). The CDR3 sequence is 16 residues long. Germline V gene lookup returns CDR1 KGHSH and CDR2 LQKENI. Between the trimmed V and J ends, which lost 3 bases and 7 bases, there was a span of 21 bases. Here the CDR3 DNA reads TGTGCCAGCTCACCCCAGGGGTCAGGCCGAGTGGGTGAAGCTTTCTTT. This translates into CASSPQGSGRVGEAFF. The variable domain in full, with the rest retrieved from reference TRBV18 and TRBJ1-1, is NAGVMQNPRHLVRRRGQEARLRCSPMKGHSHVYWYRQLPEEGLKFMVYLQKENIIDESGMPKERFSAEFPKEGPSILRIQQVVRGDSAAYFCASSPQGSGRVGEAFFGQGTRLTVV.

This chain uses TRBV6-1 with TRBJ1-5, with D maybe TRBD1 (6 bases). The CDR3 has 15 residues. Trimming removed 2 bases at V and 0 bases at J, with 8 bases between. CDR1 is MNHNS, CDR2 SASEGT, per germline. CDR3 sequence reads: CASSETGLSNQPQHF. CDR3 bases: TGTGCCAGCAGTGAAACAGGGCTTAGCAATCAGCCCCAGCATTTT.

This chain joins TRBV7-2 and TRBJ2-5, with a tentative D call TRBD2 (7 bases). V was clipped by 5 bases and J by 5 bases, with 15 bases between them. The germline CDR1 and CDR2 sequences are SGHTA and FQGNSA. This CDR3 region has 14 residues. DNA of the CDR3: TGTGCCAGCAGCCGGGGGGCCTCGGGGGAGACCCAGTACTTC. Its protein product is CASSRGASGETQYF.

The chain carries TRBV30 and TRBJ2-3; 9 nucleotides match TRBD1. This CDR3 is built from 14 residues. CDR1 is GTSNPN and CDR2 is SVGIG in the germline V gene (reference sequence). V shed 0 bases, J shed 6 bases, and the junction held 4 bases outside the gene matches. The chain's CDR3 is CAWSVQGAGDTQYF. CDR3 DNA sequence: TGTGCCTGGAGTGTACAGGGGGCGGGGGATACGCAGTATTTT. The full variable domain, completed using reference TRBV30 and TRBJ2-3, is SQTIHQWPATLVQPVGSPLSLECTVEGTSNPNLYWYRQAAGRGLQLLFYSVGIGQISSEVPQNLSASRPQDRQFILSSKKLLLSDSGFYLCAWSVQGAGDTQYFGPGTRLTVL.

V and J are TRBV6-5 and TRBJ2-3; D not resolved. Germline-derived CDR1 and CDR2 are MNHEY and SVGAGI. This CDR3 contains 14 residues. The V gene lost 2 bases and the J gene lost 2 bases, with 8 bases spanning the gap. Here the CDR3 reads CASSYGSYTDTQYF. The DNA for the CDR3 is TGTGCCAGCAGTTACGGGTCTTACACAGATACGCAGTATTTT.

The sample holds a few counts of this clone. The chain couples TRBV10-1 to TRBJ1-5; 7 positions agree with TRBD1. The length of the CDR3 is 15 residues. Per the germline V gene, CDR1 is WNHNN and CDR2 is SYGVQD (reference sequence). V gave up 6 bases and J gave up 2 bases; unmatched junction bases: 7. The CDR3 coding sequence is TGCGCCAGCAGGGATAACAGGGGTGGCAATCAGCCCCAGCATTTT. The encoded protein is CASRDNRGGNQPQHF.

This chain uses TRBV2 with TRBJ1-5; possible D gene TRBD1, 5 bases. Looked up from germline, CDR1 is SNHLY and CDR2 is FYNNEI. V lost 8 bases and J 4 bases, leaving 12 bases between the germline ends. The CDR3 length is 13 residues. In DNA form, the CDR3 reads TGTGCCAGCTCCCGGGGGGATAATCAGCCCCAGCATTTT. It is translated as CASSRGDNQPQHF.

The chain combines TRBV6-1 with TRBJ1-5, with 10 bases aligning to TRBD1. Per germline, CDR1 MNHNS and CDR2 SASEGT. The CDR3 is 16 amino acids. The junction had 2 bases not matched to a gene; V was cut back by 3 bases and J by 0 bases. The CDR3 nucleotides read TGTGCCAGCAGTGAGGACAGGGGGTTTAGCAATCAGCCCCAGCATTTT. Protein: CASSEDRGFSNQPQHF.

The chain recombines TRBV9 with TRBJ1-5, with D maybe TRBD1 (6 bases). CDR1 is SGDLS, CDR2 YYNGEE, per germline. With 0 bases removed from V and 6 bases from J, the gap between germline ends came to 13 bases. This CDR3 is 15 amino acids long. In DNA, the CDR3 is TGTGCCAGCAGCGTAGCGGGGGGGCCGGGTCAGCCCCAGCATTTT. Protein: CASSVAGGPGQPQHF.

The CDR3 nucleotides read TGTGCCAGCAGCCAGGGACAGGGCTCCGGGGAGCTGTTTTTT. This translates into CASSQGQGSGELFF. The genes are TRBV7-2 and TRBJ2-2; 9 positions agree with TRBD1. This CDR3 comprises 14 residues. V lost 5 bases and J lost 6; bases outside the gene matches: 4. Germline V CDR1 and CDR2: SGHTA, FQGNSA.

This clone was detected a few times. The chain employs TRBV4-3 and TRBJ1-1, with D possibly matching TRBD1 (5 bases). V was trimmed by 0 bases and J by 4 bases, leaving 12 bases between them. The V gene's germline CDR1 is LGHNA and CDR2 YSLEER. This CDR3 has 15 residues. The CDR3 bases are TGCGCCAGCAGCCAAGAAGGACACAAGACCACTGAAGCTTTCTTT. Its translation is CASSQEGHKTTEAFF.

CDR3: CASSYEASGNTGELFF. CDR3 coding DNA: TGTGCCAGCAGTTACGAGGCTAGCGGGAACACCGGGGAGCTGTTTTTT. This chain links TRBV6-5 with TRBJ2-2, with 7 bases that match TRBD2. The V and J ends lost 2 bases and 1 base, in that order; junction bases with no gene match: 4. The CDR3 runs 16 residues. The germline V gene has CDR1 MNHEY and CDR2 SVGAGI.

The chain links TRBV7-6 to TRBJ2-7; 9 nucleotides match TRBD1. This CDR3 is built from 13 residues. Per the germline V gene, CDR1 is SGHVS and CDR2 is FNYEAQ. The V segment lost 6 bases and the J segment 6 bases; nucleotides outside the gene matches: 6. This CDR3 is CASRGTGSVEQYF. The CDR3 DNA reads TGTGCCAGCAGGGGGACAGGGTCCGTCGAGCAGTACTTC.

The chain links TRBV11-3 to TRBJ2-3; 7 nucleotides align to TRBD1. V trimming: 3 bases; J trimming: 5 bases; junction bases outside the gene matches: 5. The CDR3 is 14 residues long. Germline V CDR1 and CDR2: SGHNT, YENEEA. The CDR3 is CASSFSGQIDTQYF. Here the CDR3 DNA reads TGTGCCAGCAGCTTTTCGGGACAGATAGATACGCAGTATTTT.